A selection of T cell receptor beta chains follows, all from one sample in a study of cytomegalovirus exposure and HLA in healthy donors. Generated by immunoSEQ multiplex PCR, the TCRdb table keeps only in-frame clones and is missing some. The sample records about 100,000 clones, around 83% being singletons. The sequenced sample consisted of PBMCs. The source of these receptors is a man under 40 in good health and CMV-seronegative. Both conserved end residues are part of each CDR3. The D gene is left open where the match is weak. The size of a clone is reported for some rows only, either as once, few or many, or as a class for expanded clones.

V,J,D,size,CDR3,DNA
TRBV2,TRBJ2-7,TRBD2,.,CASNLAGGSYEQYF,TGTGCCAGCAACCTAGCGGGAGGCTCCTACGAGCAGTACTTC
TRBV5-1,TRBJ2-2,TRBD2,.,CASSRTSVNTGELFF,TGCGCCAGCAGCCGGACTAGCGTCAACACCGGGGAGCTGTTTTTT
TRBV11-2,TRBJ2-5,TRBD1,few,CASRATTGGQETQYF,TGTGCCAGCAGGGCTACGACAGGGGGCCAAGAGACCCAGTACTTC
TRBV13,TRBJ2-7,TRBD2,.,CASSSLSSGRYEQYF,TGTGCCAGCAGCTCCCTGAGTAGCGGGAGGTACGAGCAGTACTTC
TRBV10-3,TRBJ1-1,.,.,CGTRPGGTEAFF,TGTGGAACTCGTCCAGGTGGTACTGAAGCTTTCTTT
TRBV11-2,TRBJ1-1,TRBD1,.,CASSPPLIDRAHTEAFF,TGTGCCAGCAGCCCACCCTTAATCGACAGGGCCCACACTGAAGCTTTCTTT
TRBV28,TRBJ2-3,.,.,CASSLFRSGDTQYF,TGTGCCAGCAGTTTGTTCCGGAGCGGAGATACGCAGTATTTT
TRBV9,TRBJ2-4,TRBD1,.,CASSSPGTGGTKNIQYF,TGTGCCAGCAGCTCCCCCGGGACAGGGGGCACCAAAAACATTCAGTACTTC
TRBV5-1,TRBJ1-5,.,few,CASRWGLSEPQHF,TGCGCCAGCAGATGGGGCCTGTCTGAGCCCCAGCATTTT
TRBV18,TRBJ2-1,TRBD1,.,CASSPPAGGNEQFF,TGTGCCAGCTCACCACCTGCAGGGGGCAATGAGCAGTTCTTC
TRBV2,TRBJ2-1,.,.,CASSPSVPEQFF,TGTGCCAGCAGTCCTAGCGTTCCTGAGCAGTTCTTC
TRBV11-1,TRBJ1-5,TRBD1,.,CATQVSGTGLNQPQHF,TGTGCCACCCAGGTATCCGGGACAGGGTTGAATCAGCCCCAGCATTTT
TRBV10-3,TRBJ2-7,.,.,CATTPGSGAYEQYF,TGTGCCACCACCCCGGGATCGGGTGCCTACGAGCAGTACTTC
TRBV29-1,TRBJ1-3,.,.,CSVQGGNTIYF,TGCAGCGTTCAGGGCGGTAACACCATATATTTT
TRBV7-6,TRBJ1-1,TRBD1,.,CASSLGAGGLSEAFF,TGTGCCAGCAGCTTAGGGGCAGGGGGCTTATCTGAAGCTTTCTTT
TRBV28,TRBJ2-5,.,.,CASSFRDQETQYF,TGTGCCAGCAGTTTCCGGGACCAAGAGACCCAGTACTTC
TRBV27,TRBJ1-2,.,.,CASSSNTQGRYGYTF,TGTGCCAGCAGTTCTAACACACAGGGTCGGTATGGCTACACCTTC
TRBV6-5,TRBJ1-1,.,.,CASRKNTGNTEAFF,TGTGCCAGCAGAAAGAATACAGGGAACACTGAAGCTTTCTTT
TRBV5-1,TRBJ2-7,.,.,CASSAGRDEQYF,TGCGCCAGCAGCGCCGGCAGGGACGAGCAGTACTTC
TRBV14,TRBJ1-1,.,.,CASSQMSTVDTEAFF,TGTGCCAGCAGCCAAATGTCAACTGTGGACACTGAAGCTTTCTTT
TRBV4-1,TRBJ2-7,.,.,CASSQVQLGTYEQYF,TGCGCCAGCAGCCAAGTACAGCTGGGTACCTACGAGCAGTACTTC
TRBV6-5,TRBJ1-6,TRBD1,.,CASSYSNRGDSPLHF,TGTGCCAGCAGTTACTCGAACAGGGGAGATTCACCCCTCCACTTT
TRBV9,TRBJ1-6,TRBD1,.,CASSGLGQSGSPLHF,TGTGCCAGCAGCGGCTTGGGACAGTCCGGTTCACCCCTCCACTTT
TRBV11-2,TRBJ2-5,.,.,CASSLQGSRLKETQYF,TGTGCCAGCAGCCTACAGGGCAGTAGGCTGAAAGAGACCCAGTACTTC
TRBV5-1,TRBJ2-5,TRBD2,.,CASTPLAGNQETQYF,TGCGCCAGCACACCCTTAGCGGGGAATCAAGAGACCCAGTACTTC
TRBV5-1,TRBJ2-7,.,.,CASSSEPGRYEQYF,TGCGCCAGCAGCTCAGAGCCAGGGCGGTACGAGCAGTACTTC
TRBV15,TRBJ2-1,TRBD2,.,CATSRGFGTSGNEQFF,TGTGCCACCAGCAGAGGATTCGGGACTAGCGGCAATGAGCAGTTCTTC
TRBV5-1,TRBJ2-6,TRBD1,.,CASSLDYLGQDAIGANVLTF,TGCGCCAGCAGCTTGGATTATCTGGGACAGGACGCTATTGGGGCCAACGTCCTGACTTTC
TRBV7-2,TRBJ2-7,TRBD1,few,CASSLLGTAGEQYF,TGTGCCAGCAGCTTACTCGGGACAGCTGGCGAGCAGTACTTC